Included here is one T cell receptor (beta chain) sequence, with context. This CDR3 spans 13 amino acids. V was pared by 4 bases and J by 6 bases, with 13 bases between. Germline V gene data show CDR1 as SGHDT and CDR2 as YYEEEE. The method was immunoSEQ multiplex PCR; TCRdb's version includes in-frame clones alone and lacks a portion of them. The data contain 150,000 to 200,000 clones, roughly 79% of them seen just once; the ten biggest clones take up 15% to 20%. This sample was taken from a study of blood T cell repertoires in COVID-19. Material: peripheral blood. This sequence joins TRBV5-6 and TRBJ1-1; D gene uncertain. The source of this sequence is a man aged 55 to 70 with active or convalescent COVID-19. The CDR3: CASSRVDSSEAFF. Here the CDR3 DNA reads TGTGCCAGCAGCCGGGTAGACTCGTCTGAAGCTTTCTTT.